These 30 T cell receptor beta chains share one sample of origin, sequenced in a study of blood T cell repertoires in COVID-19. Sequencing was performed with immunoSEQ multiplex PCR; in TCRdb, only in-frame clones are kept and a portion is missing. The repertoire has about 170,000 clones, 70% to 90% of them found once; the top ten carry approximately 8.1%. The specimen was peripheral blood. Source of these receptors: a woman aged 80 or over with COVID-19, enrolled during active disease.

V and J are TRBV29-1 and TRBJ2-1, with D unresolved. V shed 3 bases and J shed 10 bases, with 13 bases lying between them. The CDR3 consists of 12 residues. Germline V lookup: CDR1 SQVTM, CDR2 ANQGSEA. In nucleotides, the CDR3 is TGCAGCGTTGAGGTCCAGTCAGAAGAGCAGTTCTTC. Translation: CSVEVQSEEQFF.

The chain uses TRBV18 and TRBJ1-2; possibly TRBD1 for D (5 bases). The V and J ends lost 4 bases and 6 bases respectively, with 15 bases between them. The germline V gene encodes CDR1 KGHSH and CDR2 LQKENI. The CDR3 covers 14 residues. DNA of the CDR3: TGTGCCAGCTCACAGGGCGGAAAAGGGGATGGCTACACCTTC. As protein: CASSQGGKGDGYTF. Looking up the rest from reference TRBV18 and TRBJ1-2 gives the full variable domain: NAGVMQNPRHLVRRRGQEARLRCSPMKGHSHVYWYRQLPEEGLKFMVYLQKENIIDESGMPKERFSAEFPKEGPSILRIQQVVRGDSAAYFCASSQGGKGDGYTFGSGTRLTVV.

The J gene is TRBJ2-5, the V gene TRBV11-1, with unresolved D. The CDR3 contains 14 residues. Trimming shortened V by 1 base and J by 3 bases, and 9 bases separated the two germline ends. The germline V gene encodes CDR1 SGHAT and CDR2 FQDESV (reference sequence). CDR3 sequence reads: CASSLGISKETQYF. CDR3 nucleotides: TGTGCCAGCAGCTTAGGTATCTCTAAAGAGACCCAGTACTTC.

The J gene is TRBJ1-1, the V gene TRBV7-9; D is ambiguous. V lost 3 bases and J lost 5, with 16 bases in between. Germline assignment: CDR1 SEHNR and CDR2 FQNEAQ (reference sequence). This CDR3 comprises 15 residues. CDR3 sequence: CASSLSTVQSTEAFF. The CDR3 bases are TGTGCCAGCAGCTTGAGTACGGTTCAATCAACTGAAGCTTTCTTT.

This clone is a singleton in its sample. J is TRBJ2-3 and V is TRBV27, with 9 bases aligning to TRBD2. The V gene end was trimmed by 8 bases and the J gene end by 4 bases; junction bases not matched to a gene: 10. The CDR3 spans 15 residues. Germline lookup yields CDR1 MNHEY and CDR2 SMNVEV (reference sequence). DNA of the CDR3: TGTGCCAGCGCCCTAGCGGGGAGGATATCAGATACGCAGTATTTT. Translation: CASALAGRISDTQYF.

The V and J genes are TRBV2 and TRBJ2-1; D perhaps matches TRBD2 (5 bases). Trimming removed 1 base at V and 4 bases at J, with 14 bases between. Per the germline V gene, CDR1 is SNHLY and CDR2 is FYNNEI. This CDR3 has 16 residues. The chain's CDR3 is CASSEEGGDAYNEQFF. CDR3 DNA: TGTGCCAGCAGTGAAGAAGGAGGAGACGCTTACAATGAGCAGTTCTTC. The full variable domain, rest sourced from reference TRBV2 and TRBJ2-1, is EPEVTQTPSHQVTQMGQEVILRCVPISNHLYFYWYRQILGQKVEFLVSFYNNEISEKSEIFDDQFSVERPDGSNFTLKIRSTKLEDSAMYFCASSEEGGDAYNEQFFGPGTRLTVL.

In this sample, this clone turned up a few times. The chain is built from TRBV3-1 (or the pseudogene TRBV3-2) and TRBJ1-1; 7 nucleotides align to TRBD1. The ends lost 4 bases at V and 0 bases at J; junction bases unmatched: 2. Per germline, CDR1 LGHDT and CDR2 YNNKEL (reference sequence). The CDR3 contains 14 residues. CDR3 loop: CASSPGQMNTEAFF. The CDR3 DNA follows: TGTGCCAGCAGCCCGGGACAGATGAACACTGAAGCTTTCTTT.

In its sample, this clone was seen once. The chain uses TRBV4-1 and TRBJ1-4, with D possibly matching TRBD1 (6 bases). Germline-derived CDR1 and CDR2 are MGHRA and YSYEKL. V was pared by 0 bases and J by 0 bases, with 17 bases between. The CDR3 runs 19 residues. The CDR3 DNA reads as TGCGCCAGCAGCCAAGATCCTGGGGGCAGGGGAACAACTAATGAAAAACTGTTTTTT. Amino acid sequence: CASSQDPGGRGTTNEKLFF.

There are a few counts of this clone. This chain joins TRBV20-1 and TRBJ2-3, with TRBD2 matching over 7 bases. The V gene end was trimmed by 3 bases and the J gene end by 0 bases; junction bases not matched to a gene: 12. The V gene's germline CDR1 is DFQATT and CDR2 SNEGSKA (reference sequence). The CDR3 covers 17 residues. The DNA of the CDR3 is TGCAGTGCTAGTTTGTCTAGCGGTCTTATCAGCACAGATACGCAGTATTTT. It encodes CSASLSSGLISTDTQYF.

V is TRBV19 and J is TRBJ1-4, with D unresolved. Trimming shortened V by 8 bases and J by 8 bases, and 12 bases separated the two germline ends. Germline CDR1 reads LNHDA; CDR2 reads SQIVND (reference sequence). The length of the CDR3 is 12 residues. The CDR3 nucleotides read TGTGCCAGTGGAGGAGGGTTCGAAAAACTGTTTTTT. It codes for CASGGGFEKLFF.

The chain employs TRBV2 and TRBJ1-5, with TRBD1 as a possible D gene (5 bases). Germline V gives CDR1 SNHLY, CDR2 FYNNEI. The ends were cut back, 4 bases at V and 1 base at J, with 8 bases in the middle. This CDR3 is built from 14 residues. As DNA, the CDR3 is TGTGCCAGCAGTGGGACACTGAGCAATCAGCCCCAGCATTTT. The encoded protein is CASSGTLSNQPQHF.

This sequence joins TRBV6-6 and TRBJ2-5; unclear D gene. The germline V gene has CDR1 MNHNY and CDR2 SVGAGI (reference sequence). The CDR3 is made up of 14 amino acids. Trimming took off 5 bases at V and 2 bases at J, with 12 bases between the two ends. In DNA form, the CDR3 reads TGTGCCAGCAGTGTGCTGGGCTATCAAGAGACCCAGTACTTC. Amino acid sequence: CASSVLGYQETQYF.

The rearrangement uses TRBV2 and TRBJ1-6, with 9 bases identical to TRBD1. CDR1 and CDR2 (germline): SNHLY, FYNNEI. V was clipped by 6 bases and J by 7 bases; unmatched bases: 10. The CDR3 is 16 residues long. CDR3 bases: TGTGCCAGCAGAGAGAGCGGGACAGGGTACAATTCACCCCTCCACTTT. Encoded protein: CASRESGTGYNSPLHF.

The chain couples TRBV2 to TRBJ2-7; TRBD1 matches 8 bases. After removal of 5 bases from V and 6 bases from J, the junction contained 12 bases not matched to a gene. This CDR3 spans 15 amino acids. Germline values: CDR1 SNHLY, CDR2 FYNNEI. The DNA of the CDR3 is TGTGCCAGCAGTCAGGGGACAGGCAATAAGTTCGAGCAGTACTTC. Translating gives CASSQGTGNKFEQYF.

CDR3 in amino acids: CASSPGEAYEQYF. The CDR3 coding sequence is TGTGCCAGCAGCCCTGGGGAGGCCTACGAGCAGTACTTC. This rearrangement joins TRBV5-4 to TRBJ2-7; D is perhaps TRBD2 (6 bases). Germline-derived CDR1 and CDR2 are SGHNT and YYREEE (reference sequence). The length of the CDR3 is 13 residues. V was pared by 4 bases and J by 2 bases, with 10 bases between.

The rearrangement joins TRBV6-5 to TRBJ1-4; perhaps TRBD1 as D (6 bases). Germline CDR1 reads MNHEY; CDR2 reads SVGAGI. With 5 bases removed from V and 7 bases from J, the gap between germline ends came to 17 bases. The CDR3 is 15 residues long. This chain's CDR3 is CASSIHRAPGEKLFF. The DNA for the CDR3 is TGTGCCAGCAGTATCCACAGGGCCCCAGGTGAAAAACTGTTTTTT.

The chain couples TRBV19 to TRBJ2-1, with 7 nucleotides matching TRBD2. Trimming removed 3 bases from V and 4 bases from J; junction bases left unmatched: 9. CDR3 length: 16 residues. The germline CDR1 and CDR2 sequences are LNHDA and SQIVND (reference sequence). The CDR3 here is CASSIAAGSPYNEQFF. The CDR3 DNA reads TGTGCCAGTAGTATTGCAGCGGGGAGCCCTTACAATGAGCAGTTCTTC.

This chain connects TRBV7-9 to TRBJ1-2; no reliable D call. The CDR3 is made up of 15 amino acids. Trimming removed 7 bases from V and 4 bases from J, with 19 bases in between. Germline V gene lookup returns CDR1 SEHNR and CDR2 FQNEAQ (reference sequence). The CDR3 DNA reads as TGTGCCAGCATCCAGACTGGAGTACCCATCTATGGCTACACCTTC. Translation: CASIQTGVPIYGYTF.

The chain is built from TRBV10-3 and TRBJ2-5, with 8 bases matching TRBD2. The CDR3 length is 15 residues. J lost 9 bases, V lost 2 bases, and 11 bases had no gene match. Germline assignment: CDR1 ENHRY and CDR2 SYGVKD. The CDR3 DNA reads TGTGCCATCAGTGAGGTAGTAGCTTCAGCGGGGGCCCAGTACTTC. Protein product: CAISEVVASAGAQYF.

The sample holds a few counts of this clone. The J gene is TRBJ1-5, the V gene TRBV2; D might be TRBD1 (5 bases). The CDR3 is made up of 14 amino acids. From germline, CDR1 is SNHLY and CDR2 FYNNEI. V was cut by 4 bases and J by 4 bases, with 11 bases left in between. The CDR3: CASSVQGANQPQHF. The CDR3 DNA reads TGTGCCAGCAGTGTGCAAGGGGCGAATCAGCCCCAGCATTTT.

To note about this clone: Distinct nucleotide sequences in the sample also encode this CDR3. The chain couples TRBV5-4 to TRBJ2-1; 8 bases match TRBD2. The CDR3 loop spans 17 amino acids. Germline values: CDR1 SGHNT, CDR2 YYREEE (reference sequence). V dropped 4 bases and J dropped 0; count of bases not matched to a gene: 9. CDR3 DNA sequence: TGTGCCAGCAGCCGGGGAACTAGCGGAAGCTCCTACAATGAGCAGTTCTTC. Translating it yields CASSRGTSGSSYNEQFF.

This rearrangement joins TRBV18 to TRBJ2-7, with 7 bases fitting TRBD1. The CDR3 has 15 residues. Trimming cost V 3 bases and J 0 bases; bases outside gene matches: 5. Germline CDR1 is KGHSH and CDR2 is LQKENI. Written as DNA, the CDR3 is TGTGCCAGCTCACCGGACAGGCAGAGCTCCTACGAGCAGTACTTC. This encodes CASSPDRQSSYEQYF. Full variable domain (remainder filled in from reference TRBV18 and TRBJ2-7): NAGVMQNPRHLVRRRGQEARLRCSPMKGHSHVYWYRQLPEEGLKFMVYLQKENIIDESGMPKERFSAEFPKEGPSILRIQQVVRGDSAAYFCASSPDRQSSYEQYFGPGTRLTVT.

The chain has TRBV5-1 and TRBJ2-1; 8 nucleotides align to TRBD1. The ends lost 4 bases at V and 15 bases at J; junction bases unmatched: 6. The germline V gene has CDR1 SGHRS and CDR2 YFSETQ. The CDR3 covers 11 residues. CDR3 nucleotide sequence: TGCGCCAGCAGCGCGGACAGGGTGCCGTTCTTC. This encodes CASSADRVPFF.

The V gene is TRBV28, the J gene TRBJ2-7; the D is unclear. There are 13 residues in the CDR3. The germline V gene encodes CDR1 MDHEN and CDR2 SYDVKM. V lost 4 bases and J 5 bases, leaving 12 bases between the germline ends. The DNA for the CDR3 is TGTGCCAGCAGTTCCCCTCCCGTCGACGAGCAGTACTTC. Residues: CASSSPPVDEQYF. The full variable domain, rest sourced from reference TRBV28 and TRBJ2-7, is DVKVTQSSRYLVKRTGEKVFLECVQDMDHENMFWYRQDPGLGLRLIYFSYDVKMKEKGDIPEGYSVSREKKERFSLILESASTNQTSMYLCASSSPPVDEQYFGPGTRLTVT.

V usage is TRBV23-1 and J usage is TRBJ1-5, with 7 bases lining up with TRBD1. TRBV23-1 has ORF status, its function being uncertain. The CDR3 covers 15 residues. J gave up 4 bases and V 7 bases, and 10 bases lay outside the gene matches. The CDR3 DNA sequence: TGCGCCAGCACCCCGGGACAGCGACCAAATCAGCCCCAGCATTTT. Translated: CASTPGQRPNQPQHF.

The V call is TRBV19, the J call TRBJ2-7, with 11 bases that match TRBD1. Germline loops: CDR1 LNHDA, CDR2 SQIVND (reference sequence). With 1 base clipped from V and 3 bases from J, the junction kept 2 bases outside the gene matches. The CDR3 contains 15 residues. In nucleotides, the CDR3 is TGTGCCAGTAGTATAGGGACAGGGGGCCGCTACGAGCAGTACTTC. Translation: CASSIGTGGRYEQYF.

The chain uses TRBV28 and TRBJ2-2; D unresolved. CDR3 length: 13 amino acids. Trimming removed 3 bases from V and 4 bases from J, with 6 bases in between. Germline V gene data show CDR1 as MDHEN and CDR2 as SYDVKM. The DNA of the CDR3 is TGTGCCAGCAGTTTCGGTCGCACCGGGGAGCTGTTTTTT. This sequence encodes CASSFGRTGELFF. Complete variable domain (other parts from reference TRBV28 and TRBJ2-2): DVKVTQSSRYLVKRTGEKVFLECVQDMDHENMFWYRQDPGLGLRLIYFSYDVKMKEKGDIPEGYSVSREKKERFSLILESASTNQTSMYLCASSFGRTGELFFGEGSRLTVL.

The chain is built from TRBV2 and TRBJ2-2, with 8 bases lining up with TRBD2. V lost 8 bases to trimming and J lost 1 base; unmatched junction nucleotides: 3. The V gene's germline CDR1 is SNHLY and CDR2 FYNNEI. There are 14 residues in the CDR3. CDR3 DNA sequence: TGTGCCAGCGGGCGGGAGGTGAACACCGGGGAGCTGTTTTTT. Translated: CASGREVNTGELFF.

This clone came up once. The CDR3 here is CASSDPGGIRYTIYF. The CDR3 nucleotides read TGTGCCAGCAGTGATCCGGGGGGGATAAGGTACACCATATATTTT. The rearrangement uses TRBV25-1 and TRBJ1-3, with a weak D call TRBD1 (5 bases). Germline CDR1 MGHDK, CDR2 SYGVNS. This CDR3 is 15 amino acids long. V was trimmed by 3 bases and J by 8 bases, leaving 17 bases between them.

V is TRBV5-1 and J is TRBJ2-1, with D perhaps TRBD2 (5 bases). The CDR3 contains 14 residues. Per germline, CDR1 SGHRS and CDR2 YFSETQ. Trimming removed 4 bases at V and 5 bases at J, with 13 bases between. The CDR3 DNA reads as TGCGCCAGCAGCCCCTTACCCGGGGACAATGAGCAGTTCTTC. This encodes CASSPLPGDNEQFF.